This T cell receptor beta chain was identified during a study of cytomegalovirus exposure and HLA in healthy donors. The study's findings and limits: V- and J-gene trimming in TCR beta was tied to a missense DCLRE1C variant by an analysis performed later. In a later analysis, compared with equally common non-associated chains, HLA-associated beta chains were more expanded. Differences between HLA loci emerged in a later analysis of TCR association rates, with DRB1 most and HLA-C fewest. As a later analysis showed, several of the most significant clusters appeared to be linked to common viral pathogens.

In the PCR, 60 Vbeta and 13 Jbeta primers were used. Some clones are missing from TCRdb's copy, which holds only in-frame ones; the method was immunoSEQ multiplex PCR. The sample contains 90,000 to 120,000 clones, about three quarters of which appear only once. Details on this clone: Its antigen remains unidentified.

J lost 1 base, V lost 2 bases, and 7 bases had no gene match. The germline CDR1 and CDR2 sequences are LNHDA and SQIVND (reference sequence). The length of the CDR3 is 16 residues. The sequenced sample consisted of PBMCs. The clonotype originates from a man aged 25 to 40 in good health and CMV-seronegative. The rearrangement links TRBV19 to TRBJ2-5, with 7 bases that match TRBD2. CDR3 coding DNA: TGTGCCAGTAGTATACTCGCGGGAGCAGGCCAAGAGACCCAGTACTTC. Protein: CASSILAGAGQETQYF.